The clone carrying this TCR beta chain was seen more than once but under ten times. Trimming took off 1 base at V and 2 bases at J, with 11 bases between the two ends. Germline-derived CDR1 and CDR2 are SEHNR and FQNEAQ (reference sequence). This CDR3 is 16 amino acids long. This specimen comes from a study of response to subunit inactivated influenza vaccine. TCRdb analysed the RT-PCR reads with MiXCR anew, one entry per CDR3 protein. Of about 570,000 distinct CDR3 sequences listed, roughly 12% are singletons. This sample also appeared in a second study, on T cells expressing NK-cell markers. That work adds: Beta-chain TCR cDNA was generated via 5'RACE template switching with UMIs. Repertoires of TCR beta were obtained from T cells sorted as CD3+CD56+NKG2C+, CD3+CD56+NKG2C- and CD3+CD56-NKG2C+. Eight donors were sequenced, of whom seven were HCMV-seropositive, while the remaining one was HCMV-seronegative. An anti-gamma-delta TCR antibody confined sorting to alpha-beta TCR T cells across several of the experiments. Top CD8+ clonotypes included the dominant CD3+CD56+NKG2C+ clonotypes in roughly six donors.

Sequencing was performed on PBMCs from blood, taken on the day of vaccination. The clonotype originates from a man between 50 and 59 years old who received an inactivated influenza vaccine. The rearrangement links TRBV7-9 to TRBJ2-2; D perhaps matches TRBD2 (5 bases). The CDR3 spells CASSLVSSGNTGELFF. The CDR3 DNA is TGTGCCAGCAGCTTAGTTTCAAGCGGCAACACCGGGGAGCTGTTTTTT.